What follows are 15 T cell receptor beta chains derived from one specimen sequenced in a study of T-cell reconstitution after alpha-beta-depleted transplantation in children. Unique molecular identifiers were incorporated into the prepared TCRbeta library. TCRdb recomputed calls from the PCR reads with MiXCR, one row per CDR3 protein. The data show just over 200,000 distinct CDR3 sequences, with 7.5% to 9.5% seen just once and under 40% held by the top ten. Sequencing was performed on PBMCs, mostly from graft donor cells, taken 360 days after TCRalphabeta/CD19-depleted stem cell transplant. The receptors shown here come from a male patient aged 2 to 9 who had a stem cell transplant for acute myeloid leukemia, so the T cells may come from the graft donor.

This clonotype was found many times. The chain links TRBV5-1 to TRBJ2-7, with 7 bases lining up with TRBD1. Germline assignment: CDR1 SGHRS and CDR2 YFSETQ. The CDR3 runs to 14 residues. Trimming at V came to 4 bases and at J to 4 bases, leaving 8 bases not matched to a gene. The CDR3 DNA is TGCGCCAGCAGCATATCCGGGACAGAGTACGAGCAGTACTTC. Translating gives CASSISGTEYEQYF.

There are a few counts of this clonotype. This chain joins TRBV12-3 or TRBV12-4 and TRBJ2-5; unclear D gene. V lost 3 bases and J lost 5, with 13 bases in between. The CDR3 length is 14 residues. The CDR3 nucleotides read TGTGCCAGCAGTTTCCGTAGGTTGACCGAGACCCAGTACTTC. It translates to CASSFRRLTETQYF.

This rearrangement joins TRBV12-3 or TRBV12-4 to TRBJ1-1, with TRBD1 matching 8 bases. The CDR3 sequence is 14 residues long. The ends lost 6 bases at V and 5 bases at J; junction bases unmatched: 8. CDR3 DNA: TGTGCCAGCAGACCGGACAGGGAAGTAACTGAAGCTTTCTTT. Protein sequence: CASRPDREVTEAFF.

This clonotype was seen more than once but under ten times. The V gene is TRBV20-1, the J gene TRBJ2-7; no clear D. This CDR3 region has 19 residues. Germline V gene data show CDR1 as DFQATT and CDR2 as SNEGSKA (reference sequence). V lost 0 bases, J lost 4 bases, and 28 bases lay in between. Here the CDR3 DNA reads TGCAGTGCTAGAGAGCGGCATAGGTTGGGAAAGGAAGTGCAATACGAGCAGTACTTC. This codes for CSARERHRLGKEVQYEQYF.

This clonotype was detected only a few times. The genes are TRBV15 and TRBJ1-1; D unresolved. V was trimmed by 1 base and J by 3 bases, leaving 6 bases between them. Germline V CDR1 and CDR2: LNHNV, YYDKDF (reference sequence). This CDR3 spans 13 amino acids. As DNA, the CDR3 is TGTGCCACCAGCAGAGGCGGGTACACTGAAGCTTTCTTT. It encodes CATSRGGYTEAFF.

This clonotype was seen at least ten times. The V gene is TRBV6-5, the J gene TRBJ1-2, with a possible D match to TRBD1 (6 bases). The CDR3 has 14 amino acids. V was trimmed by 7 bases and J by 4 bases, leaving 16 bases between them. CDR1 MNHEY and CDR2 SVGAGI come from the germline V gene. The DNA of the CDR3 is TGTGCCAGCATGTTGAACAGGGAGAGCTATGGCTACACCTTC. This codes for CASMLNRESYGYTF.

This chain uses TRBV29-1 with TRBJ2-3, with D maybe TRBD2 (6 bases). The length of the CDR3 is 15 residues. Trimming took off 5 bases at V and 2 bases at J, with 17 bases between the two ends. CDR1 and CDR2 from the germline V gene are SQVTM and ANQGSEA. This chain's CDR3 is CSVREPGLATDTQYF. The DNA for the CDR3 is TGCAGCGTTCGGGAACCGGGACTTGCCACAGATACGCAGTATTTT.

This clonotype was detected ten times or more. The V gene is TRBV12-3 or TRBV12-4, the J gene TRBJ2-2, with 8 nucleotides matching TRBD1. This CDR3 contains 15 residues. V trimming: 6 bases; J trimming: 6 bases; junction bases outside the gene matches: 9. The CDR3: CASSRTGKYPGELFF. For the CDR3, the DNA is TGTGCCAGCAGCCGGACAGGGAAGTACCCCGGGGAGCTGTTTTTT.

The table lists this clonotype with many counts. The V call is TRBV20-1, the J call TRBJ2-7; D is ambiguous. The CDR3 consists of 12 residues. Germline lookup yields CDR1 DFQATT and CDR2 SNEGSKA (reference sequence). With 2 bases removed from V and 4 bases from J, the gap between germline ends came to 9 bases. The CDR3 spells CSARHRSYEQYF. As DNA, the CDR3 is TGCAGTGCTAGACACCGATCGTACGAGCAGTACTTC.

The sample holds many counts of this clonotype. The chain recombines TRBV10-3 with TRBJ2-7, with D uncertain. This CDR3 has 11 residues. CDR1 is ENHRY, CDR2 SYGVKD, per germline. Deletions cut 4 bases from V and 1 base from J, with 2 bases between. The CDR3 DNA reads as TGTGCCATCAGTGGATCCTACGAGCAGTACTTC. Translated, it gives CAISGSYEQYF.

This clonotype has just a few counts. V gene TRBV20-1 combines with J gene TRBJ2-7; D may be TRBD1 (6 bases). The CDR3 totals 18 residues. V was shortened by 0 bases and J by 2 bases, with 23 bases between the two germline ends. In germline, CDR1 is DFQATT, CDR2 SNEGSKA (reference sequence). The CDR3 bases are TGCAGTGCTAGAGATAACGTCCGGCAGGGGCCACAAACCTACGAGCAGTACGTC. Translating gives CSARDNVRQGPQTYEQYV.

This clonotype was detected ten times or more. The V and J genes are TRBV20-1 and TRBJ2-1; no firm D call. CDR1 and CDR2 from the germline V gene are DFQATT and SNEGSKA (reference sequence). The CDR3 sequence is 13 residues long. V was shortened by 3 bases and J by 8 bases, with 14 bases between the two germline ends. DNA of the CDR3: TGCAGTGCTAGGCTTAGGGAAGGATATGAGCAGTTCTTC. Protein product: CSARLREGYEQFF.

This clonotype was detected many times. The chain employs TRBV20-1 and TRBJ2-4; 9 positions agree with TRBD1. J gave up 4 bases and V 5 bases, and 6 bases lay outside the gene matches. The CDR3 has 14 residues. Germline V CDR1 and CDR2: DFQATT, SNEGSKA (reference sequence). The CDR3 protein is CSALAGTGKNIQYF. The DNA for the CDR3 is TGCAGTGCTTTAGCCGGGACAGGGAAAAACATTCAGTACTTC.

Many counts were recorded for this clonotype. The chain links TRBV5-1 to TRBJ2-2; D remains ambiguous. The CDR3 totals 13 residues. Germline loops: CDR1 SGHRS, CDR2 YFSETQ. V lost 5 bases and J 2 bases, leaving 7 bases between the germline ends. The CDR3 bases are TGCGCCAGCAGTCCCGCCAACACCGGGGAGCTGTTTTTT. This gives the protein CASSPANTGELFF.

The chain uses TRBV5-1 and TRBJ2-1, with D uncertain. Looked up from germline, CDR1 is SGHRS and CDR2 is YFSETQ. Trimming took 2 bases from V and 6 from J, leaving 18 bases between them. There are 16 residues in the CDR3. CDR3 sequence (DNA): TGCGCCAGCAGCTTCCCACAGTTCGGTTCGGGCAATGAGCAGTTCTTC. Protein sequence: CASSFPQFGSGNEQFF.